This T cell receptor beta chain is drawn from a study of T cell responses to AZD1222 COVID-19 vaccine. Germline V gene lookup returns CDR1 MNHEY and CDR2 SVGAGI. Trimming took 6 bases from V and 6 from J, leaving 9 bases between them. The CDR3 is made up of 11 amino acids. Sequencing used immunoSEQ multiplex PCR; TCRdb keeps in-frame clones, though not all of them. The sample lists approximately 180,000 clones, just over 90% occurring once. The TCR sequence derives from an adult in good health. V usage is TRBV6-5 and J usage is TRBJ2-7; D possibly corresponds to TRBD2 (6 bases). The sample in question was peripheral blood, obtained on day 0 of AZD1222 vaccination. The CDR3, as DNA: TGTGCCAGCAGCCTAGCGTCCGAGCAGTACTTC. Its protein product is CASSLASEQYF.